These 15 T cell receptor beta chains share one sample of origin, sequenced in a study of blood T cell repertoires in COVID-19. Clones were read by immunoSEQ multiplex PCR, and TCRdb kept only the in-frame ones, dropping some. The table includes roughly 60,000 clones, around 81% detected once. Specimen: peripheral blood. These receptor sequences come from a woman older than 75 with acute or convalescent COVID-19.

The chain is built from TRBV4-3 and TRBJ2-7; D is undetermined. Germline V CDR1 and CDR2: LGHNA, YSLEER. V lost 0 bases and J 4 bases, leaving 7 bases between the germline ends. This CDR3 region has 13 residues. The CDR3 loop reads CASSQDQRYEQYF. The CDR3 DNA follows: TGCGCCAGCAGCCAAGATCAGCGTTACGAGCAGTACTTC.

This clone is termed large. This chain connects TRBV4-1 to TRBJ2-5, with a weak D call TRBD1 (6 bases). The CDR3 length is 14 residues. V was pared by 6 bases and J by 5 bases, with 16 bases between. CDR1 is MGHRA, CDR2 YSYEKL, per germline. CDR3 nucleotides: TGCGCCAGCAGAGATGAGGGGGTTGGGGAGACCCAGTACTTC. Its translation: CASRDEGVGETQYF.

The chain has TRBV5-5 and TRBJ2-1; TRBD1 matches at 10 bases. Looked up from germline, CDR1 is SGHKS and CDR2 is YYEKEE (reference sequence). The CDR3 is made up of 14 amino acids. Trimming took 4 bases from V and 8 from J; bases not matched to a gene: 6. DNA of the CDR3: TGTGCCAGCAGCCCGGGACAGGGGCGCGATGAGCAGTTCTTC. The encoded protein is CASSPGQGRDEQFF.

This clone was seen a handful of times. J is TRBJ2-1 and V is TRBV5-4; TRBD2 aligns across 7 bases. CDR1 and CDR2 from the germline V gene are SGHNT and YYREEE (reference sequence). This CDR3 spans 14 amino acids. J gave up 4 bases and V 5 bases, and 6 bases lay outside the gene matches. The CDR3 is CASSQTSLYNEQFF. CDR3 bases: TGTGCCAGCAGTCAGACTAGCTTGTACAATGAGCAGTTCTTC.

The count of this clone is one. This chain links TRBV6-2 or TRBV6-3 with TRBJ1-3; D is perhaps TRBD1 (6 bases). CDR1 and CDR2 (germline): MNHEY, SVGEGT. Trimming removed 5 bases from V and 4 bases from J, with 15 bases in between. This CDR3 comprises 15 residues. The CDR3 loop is CASSDQGLKGNTIYF. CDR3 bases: TGTGCCAGCAGTGATCAGGGGTTGAAAGGAAACACCATATATTTT.

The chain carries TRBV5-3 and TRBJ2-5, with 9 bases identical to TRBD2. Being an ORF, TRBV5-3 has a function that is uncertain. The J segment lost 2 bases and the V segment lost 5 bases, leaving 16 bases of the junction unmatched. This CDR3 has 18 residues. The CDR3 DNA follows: TGTGCCAGAAGACTGGAGGACCTAGCGGGGTGCCTACAAGAGACCCAGTACTTC. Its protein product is CARRLEDLAGCLQETQYF.

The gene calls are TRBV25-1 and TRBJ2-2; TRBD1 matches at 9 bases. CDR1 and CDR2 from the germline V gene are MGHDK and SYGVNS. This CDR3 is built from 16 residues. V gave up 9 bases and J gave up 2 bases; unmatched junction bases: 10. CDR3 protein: CARNDPGQGNTGELFF. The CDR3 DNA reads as TGTGCCAGGAATGACCCGGGACAGGGAAACACCGGGGAGCTGTTTTTT.

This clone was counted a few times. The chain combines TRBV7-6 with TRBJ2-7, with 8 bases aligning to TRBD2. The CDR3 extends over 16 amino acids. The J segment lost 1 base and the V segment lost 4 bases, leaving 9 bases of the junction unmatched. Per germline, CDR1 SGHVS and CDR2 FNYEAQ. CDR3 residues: CASSYATGGVSYEQYF. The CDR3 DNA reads TGTGCCAGCAGCTACGCAACGGGGGGGGTTTCCTACGAGCAGTACTTC.

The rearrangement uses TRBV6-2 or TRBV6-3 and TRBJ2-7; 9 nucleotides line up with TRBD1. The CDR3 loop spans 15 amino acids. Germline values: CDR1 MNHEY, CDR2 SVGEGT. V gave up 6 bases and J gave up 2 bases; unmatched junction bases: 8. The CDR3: CASSPPGQGTYEQYF. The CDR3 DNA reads TGTGCCAGCAGCCCACCCGGACAGGGGACCTACGAGCAGTACTTC.

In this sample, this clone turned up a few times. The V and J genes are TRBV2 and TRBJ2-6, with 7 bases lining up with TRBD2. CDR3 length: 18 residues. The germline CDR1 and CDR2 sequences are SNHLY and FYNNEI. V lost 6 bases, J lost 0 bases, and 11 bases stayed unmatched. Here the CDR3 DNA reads TGTGCCAGCAGGCCCCCTACCGGGGGGAACTCTGGGGCCAACGTCCTGACTTTC. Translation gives CASRPPTGGNSGANVLTF.

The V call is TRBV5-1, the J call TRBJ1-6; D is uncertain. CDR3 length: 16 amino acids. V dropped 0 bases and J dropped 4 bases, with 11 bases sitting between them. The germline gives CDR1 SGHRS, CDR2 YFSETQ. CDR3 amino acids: CASSLVPGLYNSPLHF. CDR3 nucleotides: TGCGCCAGCAGCTTGGTACCAGGTCTTTATAATTCACCCCTCCACTTT. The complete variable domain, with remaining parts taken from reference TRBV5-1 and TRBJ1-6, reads KAGVTQTPRYLIKTRGQQVTLSCSPISGHRSVSWYQQTPGQGLQFLFEYFSETQRNKGNFPGRFSGRQFSNSRSEMNVSTLELGDSALYLCASSLVPGLYNSPLHFGNGTRLTVT.

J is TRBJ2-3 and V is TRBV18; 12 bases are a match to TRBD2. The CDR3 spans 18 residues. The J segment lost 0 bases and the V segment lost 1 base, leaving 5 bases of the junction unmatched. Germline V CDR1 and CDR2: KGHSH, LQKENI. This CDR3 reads CASSPLLAGGSSTDTQYF. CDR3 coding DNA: TGTGCCAGCTCACCACTACTAGCGGGAGGCTCTAGCACAGATACGCAGTATTTT.

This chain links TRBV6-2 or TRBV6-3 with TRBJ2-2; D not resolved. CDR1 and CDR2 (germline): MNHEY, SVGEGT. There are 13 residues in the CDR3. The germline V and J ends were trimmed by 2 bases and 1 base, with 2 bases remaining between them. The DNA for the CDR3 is TGTGCCAGCAGTTACCAGAACACCGGGGAGCTGTTTTTT. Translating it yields CASSYQNTGELFF.

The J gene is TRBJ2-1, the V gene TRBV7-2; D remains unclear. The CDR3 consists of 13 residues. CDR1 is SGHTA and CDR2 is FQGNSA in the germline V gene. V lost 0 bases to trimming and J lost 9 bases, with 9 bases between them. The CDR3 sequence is CASSLALSPEQFF. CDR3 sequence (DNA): TGTGCCAGCAGCTTAGCGCTAAGTCCTGAGCAGTTCTTC.

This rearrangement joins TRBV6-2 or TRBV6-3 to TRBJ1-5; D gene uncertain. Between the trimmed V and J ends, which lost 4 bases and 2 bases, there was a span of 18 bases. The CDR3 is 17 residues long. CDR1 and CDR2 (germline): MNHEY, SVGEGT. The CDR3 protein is CASSFARTAGGNQPQHF. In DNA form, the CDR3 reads TGTGCCAGCAGTTTCGCCCGGACCGCGGGAGGCAATCAGCCCCAGCATTTT.